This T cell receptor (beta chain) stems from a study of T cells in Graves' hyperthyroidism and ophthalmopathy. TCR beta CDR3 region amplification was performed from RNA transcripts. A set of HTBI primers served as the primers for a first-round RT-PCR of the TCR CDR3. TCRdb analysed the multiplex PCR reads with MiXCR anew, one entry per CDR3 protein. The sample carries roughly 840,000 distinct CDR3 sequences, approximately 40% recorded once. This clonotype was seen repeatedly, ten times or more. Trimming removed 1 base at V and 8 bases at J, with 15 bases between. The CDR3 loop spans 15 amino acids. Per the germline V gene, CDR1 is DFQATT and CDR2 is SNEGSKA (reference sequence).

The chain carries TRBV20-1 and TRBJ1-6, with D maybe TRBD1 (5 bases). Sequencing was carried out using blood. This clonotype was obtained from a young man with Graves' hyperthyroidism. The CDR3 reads CSARGGVNLDSPLHF. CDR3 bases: TGCAGTGCTAGAGGAGGGGTTAATCTCGATTCACCCCTCCACTTT.